The 23 T cell receptor beta chains below were found in one sample sequenced in a study of chemoradiotherapy in HPV16-positive cancers. Here immunoSEQ multiplex PCR was the method, and the copy in TCRdb shows in-frame clones only, minus some. The data hold about 8,900 clones, with 90% to 95% observed a single time. The sequencing used blood, collected from a patient who underwent chemoradiotherapy. The receptors here all came from a human donor with HPV-associated anogenital cancer.

This clone is a singleton in its sample. V is TRBV10-3 and J is TRBJ2-5; 7 bases are a match to TRBD2. The CDR3 sequence is 15 residues long. J was trimmed by 3 bases and V by 4 bases; bases with no gene match: 8. Per the germline V gene, CDR1 is ENHRY and CDR2 is SYGVKD. The CDR3 coding sequence is TGTGCCATCAGTGGGCTATCCGCGGGAGAAGAGACCCAGTACTTC. As protein: CAISGLSAGEETQYF.

The chain joins TRBV9 to TRBJ2-1, with 7 positions matching TRBD2. The junction had 3 bases not matched to a gene; V was cut back by 0 bases and J by 0 bases. The CDR3 is 16 amino acids. CDR1 and CDR2 from the germline V gene are SGDLS and YYNGEE. The CDR3 DNA reads as TGTGCCAGCAGCGTAGATGGCGGGGGCTCCTACAATGAGCAGTTCTTC. It specifies CASSVDGGGSYNEQFF.

This chain joins TRBV6-5 and TRBJ1-2; D perhaps matches TRBD1 (5 bases). Germline assignment: CDR1 MNHEY and CDR2 SVGAGI. V was trimmed by 6 bases and J by 4 bases, leaving 12 bases between them. The CDR3 loop spans 13 amino acids. The CDR3 region has the DNA TGTGCCAGCAGGAGCGATGACAGCTATGGCTACACCTTC. Its protein product is CASRSDDSYGYTF.

This clone has a single count. The chain uses TRBV2 and TRBJ2-5; D may be TRBD1 (5 bases). This CDR3 comprises 13 residues. CDR1 and CDR2 from the germline V gene are SNHLY and FYNNEI. Trimming took off 8 bases at V and 5 bases at J, with 15 bases between the two ends. Here the CDR3 reads CASGQGVVETQYF. CDR3 nucleotide sequence: TGTGCCAGCGGTCAGGGTGTCGTGGAGACCCAGTACTTC.

The chain links TRBV2 to TRBJ1-6, with 7 bases lining up with TRBD1. J gave up 9 bases and V 6 bases, and 2 bases lay outside the gene matches. Germline lookup yields CDR1 SNHLY and CDR2 FYNNEI. The CDR3 consists of 12 residues. CDR3 residues: CASRDRSSPLHF. CDR3 DNA sequence: TGTGCCAGCAGGGACAGGTCTTCACCCCTCCACTTT. Full variable domain (remainder filled in from reference TRBV2 and TRBJ1-6): EPEVTQTPSHQVTQMGQEVILRCVPISNHLYFYWYRQILGQKVEFLVSFYNNEISEKSEIFDDQFSVERPDGSNFTLKIRSTKLEDSAMYFCASRDRSSPLHFGNGTRLTVT.

The rearrangement joins TRBV6-6 to TRBJ1-1; a weak D match, TRBD1 (5 bases). Germline values: CDR1 MNHNY, CDR2 SVGAGI (reference sequence). With 11 bases removed from V and 11 bases from J, the gap between germline ends came to 24 bases. This CDR3 contains 13 residues. The DNA for the CDR3 is TGTGCCGTACAAACGGATCCAAGGGGCGAGGCTTTCTTT. Its protein product is CAVQTDPRGEAFF.

V usage is TRBV6-1 and J usage is TRBJ2-5, with TRBD2 matching 14 bases. Looked up from germline, CDR1 is MNHNS and CDR2 is SASEGT. V was clipped by 4 bases and J by 5 bases; unmatched bases: 6. This CDR3 is built from 16 residues. CDR3 loop: CASSGRTSGGRETQYF. The CDR3 bases are TGTGCCAGCAGTGGGCGGACTAGCGGGGGGAGGGAGACCCAGTACTTC.

This clone was seen a single time. The chain carries TRBV5-6 and TRBJ1-4, with a tentative D call TRBD1 (5 bases). V dropped 0 bases and J dropped 1 base, with 7 bases sitting between them. CDR3 length equals 15 residues. Looked up from germline, CDR1 is SGHDT and CDR2 is YYEEEE. In DNA form, the CDR3 reads TGTGCCAGCAGCTTGGGGAGGGGAACTAATGAAAAACTGTTTTTT. Protein product: CASSLGRGTNEKLFF.

The rearrangement links TRBV7-9 to TRBJ2-7; no reliable D call. The CDR3 contains 13 residues. Deletions cut 2 bases from V and 6 bases from J, with 11 bases between. CDR1 and CDR2 from the germline V gene are SEHNR and FQNEAQ (reference sequence). The chain's CDR3 is CASSLTEVGEQYF. CDR3 nucleotides: TGTGCCAGCAGCTTAACAGAGGTGGGCGAGCAGTACTTC.

This rearrangement joins TRBV6-5 to TRBJ1-4; D perhaps matches TRBD1 (6 bases). The ends were cut back, 4 bases at V and 6 bases at J, with 12 bases in the middle. The V gene's germline CDR1 is MNHEY and CDR2 SVGAGI. The CDR3 sequence is 14 residues long. The CDR3 sequence is CASSSPGADEKLFF. CDR3 bases: TGTGCCAGCAGTTCCCCAGGGGCGGATGAAAAACTGTTTTTT.

This chain uses TRBV14 with TRBJ1-1; the D gene is possibly TRBD1 (5 bases). The CDR3 spans 15 residues. Deletions cut 0 bases from V and 1 base from J, with 9 bases between. Germline assignment: CDR1 SGHDN and CDR2 FVKESK. CDR3 protein: CASSQDIGGNTEAFF. CDR3 nucleotides: TGTGCCAGCAGCCAAGACATTGGGGGGAACACTGAAGCTTTCTTT. Variable domain in full (rest from reference TRBV14 and TRBJ1-1): EAGVTQFPSHSVIEKGQTVTLRCDPISGHDNLYWYRRVMGKEIKFLLHFVKESKQDESGMPNNRFLAERTGGTYSTLKVQPAELEDSGVYFCASSQDIGGNTEAFFGQGTRLTVV.

The chain couples TRBV6-6 to TRBJ1-1; tentatively, D is TRBD1 (5 bases). Germline CDR1 and CDR2: MNHNY and SVGAGI (reference sequence). The CDR3 consists of 14 residues. V lost 7 bases and J 6 bases, leaving 18 bases between the germline ends. The CDR3: CASTPDGQGAEAFF. CDR3 coding DNA: TGTGCCAGCACCCCAGATGGGCAGGGCGCTGAAGCTTTCTTT.

CDR3 sequence reads: CASSLDRGSGNTIYF. CDR3 DNA sequence: TGTGCCAGCAGCTTAGATAGGGGCTCTGGAAACACCATATATTTT. The gene calls are TRBV7-9 and TRBJ1-3, with D possibly being TRBD1 (5 bases). Germline CDR1 reads SEHNR; CDR2 reads FQNEAQ (reference sequence). This CDR3 is 15 amino acids long. Trimming left V 1 base short and J 0 bases short, with 7 bases between.

The V call is TRBV2, the J call TRBJ2-5; the D is unclear. Germline V lookup: CDR1 SNHLY, CDR2 FYNNEI. V lost 7 bases and J lost 0, with 9 bases in between. The CDR3 runs 13 residues. This chain's CDR3 is CASKDGDQETQYF. The CDR3 DNA is TGTGCCAGCAAGGACGGAGACCAAGAGACCCAGTACTTC.

This clone was found a few times. The chain joins TRBV11-2 to TRBJ1-6, with D hard to call. CDR3 length: 13 amino acids. Looked up from germline, CDR1 is SGHAT and CDR2 is FQNNGV. Trimming removed 4 bases from V and 9 bases from J, with 10 bases in between. CDR3 sequence (DNA): TGTGCCAGCAGCTCTCAGGCCGGTTCACCCCTCCACTTT. The encoded protein is CASSSQAGSPLHF.

The chain joins TRBV29-1 to TRBJ1-1; no clear D. The CDR3 extends over 10 amino acids. The germline V and J ends were trimmed by 5 bases and 3 bases, with 4 bases remaining between them. Germline CDR1 reads SQVTM; CDR2 reads ANQGSEA. DNA of the CDR3: TGCAGCGTTCGGGACACTGAAGCTTTCTTT. Translated: CSVRDTEAFF.

Here the CDR3 DNA reads TGCAGTGCTAGACAGGATGATCCGCAGTATTTT. Protein: CSARQDDPQYF. The chain carries TRBV20-1 and TRBJ2-3; no clear D gene. Trimming stripped 2 bases from V and 10 bases from J, with 10 bases between. The CDR3 consists of 11 residues. The germline CDR1 and CDR2 sequences are DFQATT and SNEGSKA (reference sequence).

The chain couples TRBV27 to TRBJ2-2; no clear D. Germline CDR1 reads MNHEY; CDR2 reads SMNVEV (reference sequence). V lost 5 bases and J 2 bases, leaving 12 bases between the germline ends. This CDR3 has 15 amino acids. The CDR3 nucleotides are TGTGCCAGCAGTCCGAAGACTTTCAACACCGGGGAGCTGTTTTTT. Translating gives CASSPKTFNTGELFF.

This clone was detected only once. This chain links TRBV5-1 with TRBJ2-3; tentatively, D is TRBD2 (5 bases). The CDR3 runs 16 residues. Trimming shortened V by 5 bases and J by 2 bases, and 18 bases separated the two germline ends. Germline V gene data show CDR1 as SGHRS and CDR2 as YFSETQ. CDR3 nucleotides: TGCGCCAGCAGGTTGACCGTGGGCGGGTACACAGATACGCAGTATTTT. Encoded protein: CASRLTVGGYTDTQYF.

The chain is built from TRBV9 and TRBJ2-2; maybe TRBD2 (6 bases). The germline V and J ends were trimmed by 4 bases and 4 bases, with 20 bases remaining between them. In germline, CDR1 is SGDLS, CDR2 YYNGEE. The CDR3 spans 17 residues. CDR3 residues: CASSNNRDSRATGELFF. CDR3 sequence (DNA): TGTGCCAGCAGCAACAACCGGGACTCCAGGGCCACCGGGGAGCTGTTTTTT.

The V call is TRBV12-5, the J call TRBJ1-1; D remains ambiguous. V was trimmed by 5 bases and J by 2 bases, leaving 12 bases between them. CDR1 is LGHNT and CDR2 is FRNRAP in the germline V gene. The CDR3 loop spans 14 amino acids. In nucleotides, the CDR3 is TGTGCTAGTGGTCTCGGCGGCAGAAACACTGAAGCTTTCTTT. Translation gives CASGLGGRNTEAFF.

This chain joins TRBV6-1 and TRBJ2-1; perhaps TRBD2 as D (5 bases). Germline CDR1 and CDR2: MNHNS and SASEGT. The CDR3 is 13 residues long. The V gene lost 6 bases and the J gene lost 4 bases, with 10 bases spanning the gap. The CDR3 loop is CASSRGPYNEQFF. The CDR3 bases are TGTGCCAGCAGCCGAGGGCCTTACAATGAGCAGTTCTTC.

V and J are TRBV11-2 and TRBJ2-3; 7 bases align to TRBD1. Losses at the gene ends were 5 bases for V and 8 bases for J; bases not matched to a gene: 16. CDR3 length equals 16 residues. Germline V lookup: CDR1 SGHAT, CDR2 FQNNGV. CDR3 DNA: TGTGCCAGCAGCCTTCGGGACAGCTTCATCAGCGGTACGCAGTATTTT. Translated, it gives CASSLRDSFISGTQYF.